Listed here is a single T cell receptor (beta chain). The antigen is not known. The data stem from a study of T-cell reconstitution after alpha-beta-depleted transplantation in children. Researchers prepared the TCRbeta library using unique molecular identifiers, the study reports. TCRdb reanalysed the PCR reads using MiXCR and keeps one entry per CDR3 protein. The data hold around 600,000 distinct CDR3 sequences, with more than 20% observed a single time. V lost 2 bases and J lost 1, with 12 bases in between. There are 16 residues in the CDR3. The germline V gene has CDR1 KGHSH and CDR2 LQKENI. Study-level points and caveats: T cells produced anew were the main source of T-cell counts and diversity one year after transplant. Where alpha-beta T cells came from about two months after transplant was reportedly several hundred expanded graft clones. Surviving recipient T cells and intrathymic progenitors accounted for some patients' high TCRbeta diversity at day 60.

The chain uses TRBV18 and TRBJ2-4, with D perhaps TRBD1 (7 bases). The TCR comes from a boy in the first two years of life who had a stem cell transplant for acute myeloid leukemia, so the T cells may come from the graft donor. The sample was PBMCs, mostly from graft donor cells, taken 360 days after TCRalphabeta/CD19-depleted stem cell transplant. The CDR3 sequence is CASSPATGRAKNIQYF. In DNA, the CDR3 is TGTGCCAGCTCACCAGCGACAGGGAGGGCCAAAAACATTCAGTACTTC.